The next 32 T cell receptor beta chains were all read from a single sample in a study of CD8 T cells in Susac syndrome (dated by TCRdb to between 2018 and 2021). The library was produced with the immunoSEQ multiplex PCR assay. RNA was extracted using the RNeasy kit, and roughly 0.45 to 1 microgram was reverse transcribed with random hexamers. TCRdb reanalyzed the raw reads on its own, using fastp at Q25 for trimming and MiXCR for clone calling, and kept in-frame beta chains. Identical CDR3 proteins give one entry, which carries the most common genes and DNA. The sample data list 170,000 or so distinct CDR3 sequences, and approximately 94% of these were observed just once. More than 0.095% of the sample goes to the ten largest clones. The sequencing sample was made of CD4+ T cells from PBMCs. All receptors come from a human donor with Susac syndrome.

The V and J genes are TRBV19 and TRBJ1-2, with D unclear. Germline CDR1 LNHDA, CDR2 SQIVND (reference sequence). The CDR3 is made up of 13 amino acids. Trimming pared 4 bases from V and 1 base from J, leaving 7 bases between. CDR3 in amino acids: CASSNGINYGYTF. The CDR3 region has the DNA TGTGCCAGTAGTAATGGAATTAACTATGGCTACACCTTC.

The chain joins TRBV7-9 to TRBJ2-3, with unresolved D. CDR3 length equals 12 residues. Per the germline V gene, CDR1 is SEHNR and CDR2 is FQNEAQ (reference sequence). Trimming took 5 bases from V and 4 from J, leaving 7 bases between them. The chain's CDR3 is CASSQNPDTQYF. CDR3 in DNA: TGTGCCAGCAGCCAAAACCCAGATACGCAGTATTTT.

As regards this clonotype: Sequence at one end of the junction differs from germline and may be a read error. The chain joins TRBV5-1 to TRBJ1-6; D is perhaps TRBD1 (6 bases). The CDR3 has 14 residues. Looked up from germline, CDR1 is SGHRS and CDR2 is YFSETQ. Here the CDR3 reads CASSLEQGNSPLHF. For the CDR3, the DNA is TGTGCCAGCAGCTTAGAACAGGGTAATTCACCCCTCCACTTT. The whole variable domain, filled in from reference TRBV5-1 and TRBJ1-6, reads KAGVTQTPRYLIKTRGQQVTLSCSPISGHRSVSWYQQTPGQGLQFLFEYFSETQRNKGNFPGRFSGRQFSNSRSEMNVSTLELGDSALYLCASSLEQGNSPLHFGNGTRLTVT.

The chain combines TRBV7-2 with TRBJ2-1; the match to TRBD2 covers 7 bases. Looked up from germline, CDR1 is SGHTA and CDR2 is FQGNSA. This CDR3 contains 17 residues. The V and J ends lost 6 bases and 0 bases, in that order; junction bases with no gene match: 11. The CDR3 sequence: CASRAPPSGGSYNEQFF. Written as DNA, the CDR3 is TGTGCCAGCAGGGCCCCCCCTAGCGGCGGCTCCTACAATGAGCAGTTCTTC. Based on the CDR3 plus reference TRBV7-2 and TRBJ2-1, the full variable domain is GAGVSQSPSNKVTEKGKDVELRCDPISGHTALYWYRQSLGQGLEFLIYFQGNSAPDKSGLPSDRFSAERTGGSVSTLTIQRTQQEDSAVYLCASRAPPSGGSYNEQFFGPGTRLTVL.

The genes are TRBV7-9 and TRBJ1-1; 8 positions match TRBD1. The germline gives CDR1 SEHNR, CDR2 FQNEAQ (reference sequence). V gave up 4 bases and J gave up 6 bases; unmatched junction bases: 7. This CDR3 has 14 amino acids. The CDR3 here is CASSSRQGRAEAFF. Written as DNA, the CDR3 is TGTGCCAGCAGCTCGAGACAGGGGCGAGCTGAAGCTTTCTTT.

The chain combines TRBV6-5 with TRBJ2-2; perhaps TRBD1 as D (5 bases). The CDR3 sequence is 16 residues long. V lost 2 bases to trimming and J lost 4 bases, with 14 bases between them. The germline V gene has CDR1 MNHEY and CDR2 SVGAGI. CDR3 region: CASSYQTESFTGELFF. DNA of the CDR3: TGTGCCAGCAGTTACCAGACAGAATCCTTCACCGGGGAGCTGTTTTTT.

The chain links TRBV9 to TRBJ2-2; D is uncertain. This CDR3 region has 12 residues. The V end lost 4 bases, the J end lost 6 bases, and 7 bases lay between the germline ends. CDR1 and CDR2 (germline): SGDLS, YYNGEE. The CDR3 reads CASSLLAGELFF. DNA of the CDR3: TGTGCCAGCAGCCTTCTGGCCGGGGAGCTGTTTTTT.

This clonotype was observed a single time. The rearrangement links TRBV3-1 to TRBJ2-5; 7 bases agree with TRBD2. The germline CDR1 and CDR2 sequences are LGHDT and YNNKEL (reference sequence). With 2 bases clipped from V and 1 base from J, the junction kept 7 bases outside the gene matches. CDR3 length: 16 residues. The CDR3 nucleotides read TGTGCCAGCAGCCAATCTCAGCCTAGCGGCCAAGAGACCCAGTACTTC. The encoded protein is CASSQSQPSGQETQYF.

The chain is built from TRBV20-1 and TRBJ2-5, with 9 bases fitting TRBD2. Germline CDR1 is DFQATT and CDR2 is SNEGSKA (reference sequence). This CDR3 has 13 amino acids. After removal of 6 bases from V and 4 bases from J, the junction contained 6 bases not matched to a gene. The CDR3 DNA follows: TGCAGTGCCCCCGGGACTAGCCGAGAGACCCAGTACTTC. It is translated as CSAPGTSRETQYF.

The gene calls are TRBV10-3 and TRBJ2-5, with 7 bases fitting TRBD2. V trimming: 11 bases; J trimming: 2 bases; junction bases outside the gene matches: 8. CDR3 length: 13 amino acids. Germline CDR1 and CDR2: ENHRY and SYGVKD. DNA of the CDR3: TGTGCCGGGGGAGGGGCAGATCAAGAGACCCAGTACTTC. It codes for CAGGGADQETQYF.

The CDR3 sequence is CASSHLSTGGTSGNTIYF. In DNA form, the CDR3 reads TGTGCCAGCAGCCACCTATCGACAGGGGGAACCTCTGGAAACACCATATATTTT. The genes are TRBV3-1 and TRBJ1-3; TRBD1 aligns across 9 bases. V lost 3 bases, J lost 0 bases, and 9 bases stayed unmatched. The CDR3 consists of 18 residues. Germline assignment: CDR1 LGHDT and CDR2 YNNKEL (reference sequence).

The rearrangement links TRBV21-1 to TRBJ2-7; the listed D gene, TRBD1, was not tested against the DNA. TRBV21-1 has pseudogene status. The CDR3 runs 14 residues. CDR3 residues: CASSSQGPTYEQYF. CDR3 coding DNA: TGTGCCAGCAGCTCACAGGGGCCCACCTACGAGCAGTACTTC.

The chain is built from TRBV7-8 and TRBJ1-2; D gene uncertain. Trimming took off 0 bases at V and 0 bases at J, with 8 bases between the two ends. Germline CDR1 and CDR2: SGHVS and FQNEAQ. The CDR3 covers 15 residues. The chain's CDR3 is CASSLARVANYGYTF. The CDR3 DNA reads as TGTGCCAGCAGCTTAGCGCGGGTAGCTAACTATGGCTACACCTTC.

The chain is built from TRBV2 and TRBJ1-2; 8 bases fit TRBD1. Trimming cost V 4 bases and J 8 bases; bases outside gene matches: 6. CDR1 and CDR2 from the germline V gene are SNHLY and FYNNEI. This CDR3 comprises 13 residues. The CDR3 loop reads CASSVGRGPGYTF. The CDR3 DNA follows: TGTGCCAGCAGTGTGGGCAGGGGGCCGGGCTACACCTTC.

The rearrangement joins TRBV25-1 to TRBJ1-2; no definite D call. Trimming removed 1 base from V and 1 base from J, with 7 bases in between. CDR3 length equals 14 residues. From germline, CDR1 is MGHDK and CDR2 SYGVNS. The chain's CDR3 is CASSESRSNYGYTF. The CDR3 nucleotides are TGTGCCAGCAGTGAATCTCGGAGTAACTATGGCTACACCTTC.

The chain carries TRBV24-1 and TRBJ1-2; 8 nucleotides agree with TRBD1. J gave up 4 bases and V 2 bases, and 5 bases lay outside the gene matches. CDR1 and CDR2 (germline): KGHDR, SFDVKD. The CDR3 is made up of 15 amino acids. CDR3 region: CATSDSKTGVYGYTF. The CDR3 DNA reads TGTGCCACCAGTGATTCGAAGACAGGGGTCTATGGCTACACCTTC.

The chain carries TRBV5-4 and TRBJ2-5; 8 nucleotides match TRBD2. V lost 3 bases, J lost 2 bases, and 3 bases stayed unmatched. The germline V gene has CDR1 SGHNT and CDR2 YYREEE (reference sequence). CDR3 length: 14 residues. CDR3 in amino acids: CASSSGTSQETQYF. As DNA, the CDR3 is TGTGCCAGCAGCTCGGGGACTAGTCAAGAGACCCAGTACTTC.

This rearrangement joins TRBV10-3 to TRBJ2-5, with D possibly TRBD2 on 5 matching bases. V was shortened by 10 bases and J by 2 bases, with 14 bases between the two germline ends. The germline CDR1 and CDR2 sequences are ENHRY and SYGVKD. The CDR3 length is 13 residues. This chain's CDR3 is CATGVRHQETQYF. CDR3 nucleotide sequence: TGTGCCACCGGGGTTCGACATCAAGAGACCCAGTACTTC.

The CDR3 protein is CATSRDVGQNNEQFF. The CDR3 DNA reads TGTGCCACCAGCAGAGATGTAGGACAGAACAATGAGCAGTTCTTC. The chain couples TRBV15 to TRBJ2-1, with D possibly matching TRBD1 (6 bases). The length of the CDR3 is 15 residues. Germline assignment: CDR1 LNHNV and CDR2 YYDKDF (reference sequence). Between the trimmed V and J ends, which lost 0 bases and 5 bases, there was a span of 11 bases.

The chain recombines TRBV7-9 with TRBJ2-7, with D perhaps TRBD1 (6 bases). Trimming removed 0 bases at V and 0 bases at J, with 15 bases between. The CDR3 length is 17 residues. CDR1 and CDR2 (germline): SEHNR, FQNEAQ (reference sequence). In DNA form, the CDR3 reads TGTGCCAGCAGCTTAGCCCCGGACAACAGGGCCTCCTACGAGCAGTACTTC. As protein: CASSLAPDNRASYEQYF.

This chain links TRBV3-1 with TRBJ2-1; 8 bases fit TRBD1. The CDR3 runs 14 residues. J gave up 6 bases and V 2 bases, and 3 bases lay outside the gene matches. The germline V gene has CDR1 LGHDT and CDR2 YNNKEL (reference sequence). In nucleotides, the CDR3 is TGTGCCAGCAGCCAAACACAGGGGGTCAATGAGCAGTTCTTC. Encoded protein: CASSQTQGVNEQFF.

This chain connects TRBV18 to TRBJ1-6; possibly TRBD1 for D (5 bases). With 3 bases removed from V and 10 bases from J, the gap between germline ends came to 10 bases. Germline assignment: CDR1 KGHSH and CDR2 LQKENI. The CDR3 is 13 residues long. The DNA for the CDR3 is TGTGCCAGCTCACCGGGATGGGACTCACCCCTCCACTTT. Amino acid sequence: CASSPGWDSPLHF.

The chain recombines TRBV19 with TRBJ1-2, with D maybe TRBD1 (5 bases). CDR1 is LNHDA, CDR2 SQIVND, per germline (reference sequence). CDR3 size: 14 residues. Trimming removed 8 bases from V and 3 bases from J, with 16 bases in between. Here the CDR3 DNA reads TGTGCCAGTTCCCAGGGATGGGGAGACTATGGCTACACCTTC. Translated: CASSQGWGDYGYTF.

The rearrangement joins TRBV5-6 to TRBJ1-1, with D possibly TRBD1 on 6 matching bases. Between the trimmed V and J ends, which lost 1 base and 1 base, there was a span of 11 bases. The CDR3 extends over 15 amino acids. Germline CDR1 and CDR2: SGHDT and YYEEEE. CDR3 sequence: CASSLYGGANTEAFF. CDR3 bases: TGTGCCAGCAGCTTGTATGGGGGGGCGAACACTGAAGCTTTCTTT.

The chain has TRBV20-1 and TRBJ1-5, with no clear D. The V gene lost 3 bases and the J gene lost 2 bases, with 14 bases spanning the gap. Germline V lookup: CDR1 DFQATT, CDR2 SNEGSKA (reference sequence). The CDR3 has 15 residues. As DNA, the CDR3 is TGCAGTGCTAGCGCCAGCAAGGGAGGCAATCAGCCCCAGCATTTT. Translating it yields CSASASKGGNQPQHF.

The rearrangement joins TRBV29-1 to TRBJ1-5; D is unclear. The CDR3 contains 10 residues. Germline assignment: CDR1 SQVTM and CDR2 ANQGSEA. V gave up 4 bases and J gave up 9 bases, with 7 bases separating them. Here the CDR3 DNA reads TGCAGCGTTGGACCATTGCCCCAGCATTTT. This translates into CSVGPLPQHF.

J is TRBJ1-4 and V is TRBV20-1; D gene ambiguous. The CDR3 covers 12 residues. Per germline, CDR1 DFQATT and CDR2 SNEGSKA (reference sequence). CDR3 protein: CGQNGEDEKLFF. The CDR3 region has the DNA TGCGGCCAGAACGGGGAAGATGAAAAACTGTTTTTT.

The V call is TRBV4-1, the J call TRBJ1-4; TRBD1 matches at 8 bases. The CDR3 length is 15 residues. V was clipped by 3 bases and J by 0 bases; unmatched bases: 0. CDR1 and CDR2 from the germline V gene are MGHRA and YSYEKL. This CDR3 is CASSQGQATNEKLFF. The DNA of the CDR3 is TGCGCCAGCAGCCAGGGACAGGCAACTAATGAAAAACTGTTTTTT.

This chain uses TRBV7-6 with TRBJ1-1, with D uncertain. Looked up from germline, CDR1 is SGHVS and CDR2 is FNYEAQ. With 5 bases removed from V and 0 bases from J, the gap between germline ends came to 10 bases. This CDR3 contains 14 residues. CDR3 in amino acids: CASSRWELNTEAFF. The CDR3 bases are TGTGCCAGCAGCCGATGGGAGTTGAACACTGAAGCTTTCTTT.

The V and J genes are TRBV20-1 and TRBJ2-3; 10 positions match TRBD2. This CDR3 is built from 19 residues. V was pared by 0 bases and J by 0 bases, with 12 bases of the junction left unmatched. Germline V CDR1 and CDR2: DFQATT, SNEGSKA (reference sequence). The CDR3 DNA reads TGCAGTGCTAGAGATTCGGCGGCTAGCGGGGGCAGAAGCACAGATACGCAGTATTTT. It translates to CSARDSAASGGRSTDTQYF.

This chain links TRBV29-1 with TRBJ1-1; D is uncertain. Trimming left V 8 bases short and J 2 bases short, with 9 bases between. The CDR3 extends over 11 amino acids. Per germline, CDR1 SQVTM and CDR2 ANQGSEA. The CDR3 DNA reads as TGCAGCTCTACGGTAAACACTGAAGCTTTCTTT. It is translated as CSSTVNTEAFF.

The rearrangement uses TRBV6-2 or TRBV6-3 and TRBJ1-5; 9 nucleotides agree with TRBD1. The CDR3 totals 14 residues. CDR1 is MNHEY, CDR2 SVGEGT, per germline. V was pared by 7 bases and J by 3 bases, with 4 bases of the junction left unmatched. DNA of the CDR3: TGTGCCAGCAACGGACAGGGGTTCAATCAGCCCCAGCATTTT. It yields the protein CASNGQGFNQPQHF.